A single sample is the source of the 20 T cell receptor beta chains below, sequenced in a study of shared clonotypes between healthy human individuals. Libraries were prepared by immunoSEQ multiplex PCR; TCRdb keeps only in-frame clonotypes and omits some of them. The repertoire includes 2 million to 3 million clones, around 90% of them detected once, and under 0.15% sits in the top ten. The specimen sequenced was naive CD4+ T cells sorted from blood. The subset denotes: CD45RA+ positively selected. The receptors shown here come from a man between 18 and 29 years old in good health.

The chain joins TRBV7-2 to TRBJ2-1, with 9 bases fitting TRBD2. V lost 5 bases, J lost 2 bases, and 4 bases stayed unmatched. Germline CDR1 reads SGHTA; CDR2 reads FQGNSA. This CDR3 is built from 15 residues. The CDR3 coding sequence is TGTGCCAGCAGCCGTAGCGGGGGCCCCTACAATGAGCAGTTCTTC. It specifies CASSRSGGPYNEQFF.

This rearrangement joins TRBV25-1 to TRBJ2-5; 11 nucleotides line up with TRBD2. V gave up 5 bases and J gave up 5 bases; unmatched junction bases: 7. The CDR3 has 15 amino acids. Germline values: CDR1 MGHDK, CDR2 SYGVNS. The CDR3 region has the DNA TGTGCCAGCAGTCTCACTAGCGGGGGAGTGGAGACCCAGTACTTC. Amino acid sequence: CASSLTSGGVETQYF.

The V gene is TRBV18, the J gene TRBJ1-3; D perhaps matches TRBD1 (6 bases). Looked up from germline, CDR1 is KGHSH and CDR2 is LQKENI. V lost 6 bases, J lost 4 bases, and 16 bases lay in between. The CDR3 consists of 15 residues. The CDR3: CASSPTGTIGNTIYF. The CDR3, as DNA: TGTGCCAGCTCGCCGACCGGGACAATAGGAAACACCATATATTTT.

This chain uses TRBV2 with TRBJ2-2; D is ambiguous. V lost 6 bases, J lost 8 bases, and 13 bases lay in between. From germline, CDR1 is SNHLY and CDR2 FYNNEI. The CDR3 is 13 residues long. CDR3 loop: CASSNLNGGELFF. The CDR3 nucleotides read TGTGCCAGCAGCAACCTCAATGGGGGGGAGCTGTTTTTT.

The J gene is TRBJ1-4, the V gene TRBV9; 7 bases are shared with TRBD1. Germline lookup yields CDR1 SGDLS and CDR2 YYNGEE. V was clipped by 0 bases and J by 4 bases; unmatched bases: 9. This CDR3 spans 17 amino acids. Written as DNA, the CDR3 is TGTGCCAGCAGCGTAGAGAGTGGGGACAGAATTAATGAAAAACTGTTTTTT. Encoded protein: CASSVESGDRINEKLFF. The full variable domain, with the rest looked up from reference TRBV9 and TRBJ1-4, is DSGVTQTPKHLITATGQRVTLRCSPRSGDLSVYWYQQSLDQGLQFLIQYYNGEERAKGNILERFSAQQFPDLHSELNLSSLELGDSALYFCASSVESGDRINEKLFFGSGTQLSVL.

This rearrangement joins TRBV6-5 to TRBJ2-5; D possibly matches TRBD1 or TRBD2 (5 bases each). The CDR3 is 14 residues long. Germline lookup yields CDR1 MNHEY and CDR2 SVGAGI. The V end was cut by 1 base, the J end by 1 base, with 7 bases between. CDR3 protein: CASSYFGAQETQYF. In DNA form, the CDR3 reads TGTGCCAGCAGTTACTTCGGGGCCCAAGAGACCCAGTACTTC.

J is TRBJ2-7 and V is TRBV11-1; the D gene is possibly TRBD1 (6 bases). The CDR3 is 12 residues long. Per germline, CDR1 SGHAT and CDR2 FQDESV (reference sequence). V was trimmed by 2 bases and J by 6 bases, leaving 8 bases between them. The CDR3 sequence: CASSLNRVEQYF. The CDR3 DNA reads TGTGCCAGCAGCTTAAACAGGGTCGAGCAGTACTTC.

The gene calls are TRBV28 and TRBJ1-5, with D perhaps matching TRBD1 (5 bases). Germline CDR1 is MDHEN and CDR2 is SYDVKM. Trimming removed 6 bases at V and 2 bases at J, with 20 bases between. The CDR3 is made up of 17 amino acids. The CDR3 reads CASRELRQLGGNQPQHF. CDR3 sequence (DNA): TGTGCCAGCAGAGAGCTCCGACAGCTCGGAGGCAATCAGCCCCAGCATTTT.

J is TRBJ1-1 and V is TRBV5-4; 7 bases fit TRBD1. The J segment lost 1 base and the V segment lost 3 bases, leaving 6 bases of the junction unmatched. Germline values: CDR1 SGHNT, CDR2 YYREEE (reference sequence). This CDR3 contains 15 residues. CDR3 coding DNA: TGTGCCAGCAGCTCGAGCAGGGGGGGGAACACTGAAGCTTTCTTT. Protein product: CASSSSRGGNTEAFF.

In its sample, this clone was seen once. Additional DNA sequences in this sample encode the identical CDR3. The rearrangement joins TRBV11-2 to TRBJ2-7; D gene unclear. The CDR3 runs to 11 residues. The ends were cut back, 6 bases at V and 2 bases at J, with 5 bases in the middle. Germline V gene data show CDR1 as SGHAT and CDR2 as FQNNGV. Here the CDR3 DNA reads TGTGCCAGCAGTCGAGCCTACGAGCAGTACTTC. Its translation is CASSRAYEQYF.

V is TRBV6-1 and J is TRBJ2-7; TRBD1 agrees at 9 bases. Germline V CDR1 and CDR2: MNHNS, SASEGT. CDR3 length equals 14 residues. Trimming removed 7 bases from V and 2 bases from J; junction bases left unmatched: 6. CDR3 in amino acids: CASNTGGAPYEQYF. The DNA of the CDR3 is TGTGCCAGCAATACAGGGGGCGCCCCCTACGAGCAGTACTTC.

This sequence joins TRBV21-1 and TRBJ2-4; TRBD1 is the table's D call and was not checked against the DNA. TRBV21-1 is marked as a pseudogene. CDR3 length equals 16 residues. CDR3 sequence: CASIGQAGLAKNIQYF. In DNA form, the CDR3 reads TGTGCCAGCATCGGACAGGCCGGACTAGCCAAAAACATTCAGTACTTC.

The rearrangement joins TRBV4-1 to TRBJ1-6, with D possibly being TRBD1 (6 bases). The CDR3 is made up of 15 amino acids. The V end was cut by 2 bases, the J end by 8 bases, with 13 bases between. The V gene's germline CDR1 is MGHRA and CDR2 YSYEKL. In DNA form, the CDR3 reads TGCGCCAGCAGCCAACTCCACGGGGGCGATTCACCCCTCCACTTT. It yields the protein CASSQLHGGDSPLHF.

The chain uses TRBV5-4 and TRBJ1-2; possible D gene TRBD1, 6 bases. Germline CDR1 SGHNT, CDR2 YYREEE (reference sequence). The CDR3 extends over 14 amino acids. Trimming stripped 5 bases from V and 4 bases from J, with 15 bases between. This CDR3 reads CASSQQGWGYGYTF. CDR3 nucleotide sequence: TGTGCCAGCAGTCAACAGGGTTGGGGCTATGGCTACACCTTC.

As concerns this clone: Other DNA sequences in this sample translate to the same CDR3. J is TRBJ2-2 and V is TRBV18; D gene uncertain. The CDR3 is 14 amino acids. The germline CDR1 and CDR2 sequences are KGHSH and LQKENI. The ends were cut back, 1 base at V and 4 bases at J, with 7 bases in the middle. The CDR3 sequence is CASSPQGGTGELFF. CDR3 nucleotides: TGTGCCAGCTCACCACAGGGTGGCACCGGGGAGCTGTTTTTT.

The chain is built from TRBV19 and TRBJ1-1; 7 nucleotides line up with TRBD1. The CDR3 has 16 residues. Germline V gene lookup returns CDR1 LNHDA and CDR2 SQIVND (reference sequence). V shed 5 bases and J 0 bases; nucleotides not matched to a gene: 9. The DNA of the CDR3 is TGTGCCAGTAGTCCCCGACAGGGAGGTATGAACACTGAAGCTTTCTTT. It is translated as CASSPRQGGMNTEAFF. Together with reference TRBV19 and TRBJ1-1, the CDR3 gives the full variable domain: DGGITQSPKYLFRKEGQNVTLSCEQNLNHDAMYWYRQDPGQGLRLIYYSQIVNDFQKGDIAEGYSVSREKKESFPLTVTSAQKNPTAFYLCASSPRQGGMNTEAFFGQGTRLTVV.

Regarding this clone: This sample also contains other DNA sequences that code for the same CDR3. V is TRBV30 and J is TRBJ2-3, with D unclear. Germline lookup yields CDR1 GTSNPN and CDR2 SVGIG (reference sequence). The CDR3 sequence is 12 residues long. Trimming cost V 0 bases and J 3 bases, with 4 bases left between them. CDR3 loop: CAWSVLTDTQYF. The DNA of the CDR3 is TGTGCCTGGAGTGTACTAACAGATACGCAGTATTTT.

The rearrangement links TRBV5-4 to TRBJ1-1, with D perhaps matching TRBD1 (5 bases). CDR3 length: 14 residues. The V end lost 5 bases, the J end lost 5 bases, and 16 bases lay between the germline ends. CDR1 SGHNT and CDR2 YYREEE come from the germline V gene (reference sequence). The DNA for the CDR3 is TGTGCCAGCAGTCCCGGCGCCCGGGGGACTGAAGCTTTCTTT. It translates to CASSPGARGTEAFF.

The CDR3 region is CASSGGSETQYF. Written as DNA, the CDR3 is TGTGCCAGCAGTGGGGGGTCGGAGACCCAGTACTTC. The rearrangement uses TRBV25-1 and TRBJ2-5; D is possibly TRBD1 or TRBD2 (5 bases each). Germline lookup yields CDR1 MGHDK and CDR2 SYGVNS. Trimming took 4 bases from V and 5 from J, leaving 8 bases between them. The CDR3 runs 12 residues.

The rearrangement joins TRBV5-1 to TRBJ1-5, with D hard to call. CDR1 is SGHRS, CDR2 YFSETQ, per germline. V lost 0 bases and J lost 8, with 21 bases in between. The CDR3 is 17 amino acids. The CDR3 loop reads CASSLARRLSPYEPQHF. CDR3 nucleotide sequence: TGCGCCAGCAGCTTGGCAAGGCGTCTGTCTCCGTATGAGCCCCAGCATTTT.